This note documents a single T cell receptor beta chain sequence. This clonotype is regarded as medium-sized (0.01 to 0.1%). Which antigen it targets is not known. No base quality values were provided; no much bigger clone lies one nucleotide off. The CDR3, cysteine through phenylalanine, is 14 amino acids long. Only CDR3 DNA is held: 42 bases, read in frame from base 1. V is reduced by 4 bases and J by 3 bases, leaving a spacing of 13 bases between them. CDR1 and CDR2 are drawn from the germline V gene: MNHEY, SVGEGT. The sequencer was an Illumina MiSeq. TCRdb cleaned the public reads at Q25 with fastp, built clones with MiXCR and kept in-frame beta chains. CDR3 protein duplicates are merged, each entry listing the most common genes and DNA. The sample includes over 4,000 distinct CDR3 sequences, with approximately 10% observed a single time. The ten largest clones represent 33% of the sample. The record originates from a study.

This clonotype was obtained from a human donor with rheumatoid arthritis. The chain is assembled from TRBV6-2 or TRBV6-3 and TRBJ2-7; too little of a D gene remains to name it. The specimen was CD4+ T cells from peripheral blood. DNA sequence: TGTGCCAGCAGTTCCCGATTGGGCGTCTACGAGCAGTACTTC. Its product reads: CASSSRLGVYEQYF.